Detailed here is one T cell receptor (beta chain). The antigen is not known. The sample belongs to a study of T cells and Merkel cell carcinoma outcomes. Study findings and constraints: In Merkel cell carcinoma, repertoire and T-cell density reportedly predicted outcomes.

Assay used: immunoSEQ multiplex PCR; TCRdb lists only in-frame clones, some missing. Among 11,000 to 15,000 clones listed, more than 90% were seen once. The germline V gene has CDR1 LGHNA and CDR2 YSLEER. The CDR3 contains 15 residues. Between the trimmed V and J ends, which lost 0 bases and 2 bases, there was a span of 8 bases. The sequence derives from a human donor with Merkel cell carcinoma. The rearrangement links TRBV4-3 to TRBJ1-5; maybe TRBD1 (5 bases). Sequencing was carried out using tumor tissue from Merkel cell carcinoma. CDR3 region: CASSQETQGNQPQHF. As DNA, the CDR3 is TGCGCCAGCAGCCAAGAGACACAGGGCAATCAGCCCCAGCATTTT.